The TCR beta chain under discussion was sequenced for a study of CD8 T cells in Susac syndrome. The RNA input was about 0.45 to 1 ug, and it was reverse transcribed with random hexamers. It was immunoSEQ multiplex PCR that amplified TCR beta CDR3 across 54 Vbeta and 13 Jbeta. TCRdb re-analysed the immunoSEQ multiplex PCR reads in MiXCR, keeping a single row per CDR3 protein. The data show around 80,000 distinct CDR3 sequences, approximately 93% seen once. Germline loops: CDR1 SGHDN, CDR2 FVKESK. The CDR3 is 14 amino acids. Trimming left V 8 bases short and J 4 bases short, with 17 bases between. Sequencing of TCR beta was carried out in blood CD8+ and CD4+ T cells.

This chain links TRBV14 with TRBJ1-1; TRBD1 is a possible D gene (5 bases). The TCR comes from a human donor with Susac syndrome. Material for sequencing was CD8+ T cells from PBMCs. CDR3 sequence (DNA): TGTGCCAGCCGGCAGGGCGGAACGGGCACTGAAGCTTTCTTT. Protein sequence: CASRQGGTGTEAFF.